The next 5 T cell receptor beta chains were all read from a single sample in a study of immune evolution from preneoplasia to lung adenocarcinoma. Repertoires were generated with immunoSEQ multiplex PCR, while TCRdb's copy carries only in-frame clones and drops some. This table holds around 6,000 clones, roughly 73% found once. Sequenced: FFPE lung adenocarcinoma in situ tissue. These receptors were collected from a donor aged 70 or older with lung adenocarcinoma.

The chain joins TRBV27 to TRBJ2-1, with 7 bases lining up with TRBD2. V shed 1 base, J shed 4 bases, and the junction held 7 bases outside the gene matches. The CDR3 runs 16 residues. The germline CDR1 and CDR2 sequences are MNHEY and SMNVEV (reference sequence). CDR3 nucleotide sequence: TGTGCCAGCAGTTTATTGGCTAGCGGAAGGTACAATGAGCAGTTCTTC. Its protein product is CASSLLASGRYNEQFF.

This rearrangement joins TRBV28 to TRBJ1-2; no clear D gene. Deletions cut 4 bases from V and 4 bases from J, with 19 bases between. The CDR3 contains 16 residues. In germline, CDR1 is MDHEN, CDR2 SYDVKM. The CDR3 bases are TGTGCCAGCAGTTCGTACAGCCAGTCGCTGGGCTATGGCTACACCTTC. Its translation: CASSSYSQSLGYGYTF.

J is TRBJ2-7 and V is TRBV7-2, with 8 bases matching TRBD1. V lost 5 bases to trimming and J lost 3 bases; unmatched junction nucleotides: 6. CDR1 SGHTA and CDR2 FQGNSA come from the germline V gene. This CDR3 is 14 amino acids long. CDR3 residues: CASSPGTGNYEQYF. In DNA form, the CDR3 reads TGTGCCAGCAGCCCAGGGACAGGTAACTACGAGCAGTACTTC.

The chain couples TRBV2 to TRBJ1-4; D is possibly TRBD1 (5 bases). Germline assignment: CDR1 SNHLY and CDR2 FYNNEI. This CDR3 region has 18 residues. Trimming took 6 bases from V and 5 from J, leaving 25 bases between them. CDR3 amino acids: CASRGVVGIGTMNEKLFF. CDR3 DNA: TGTGCCAGCAGGGGGGTAGTGGGGATTGGGACTATGAATGAAAAACTGTTTTTT.

The DNA for the CDR3 is TGTGCCAGCAGACTCACAGATACGCAGTATTTT. Encoded protein: CASRLTDTQYF. This chain links TRBV6-6 with TRBJ2-3; the D is unclear. V was trimmed by 6 bases and J by 2 bases, leaving 3 bases between them. This CDR3 has 11 amino acids. Germline V gene sequence: CDR1 MNHNY, CDR2 SVGAGI (reference sequence).